This T cell receptor (beta chain) was identified during a study of blood T cell repertoires in COVID-19 (dated by TCRdb to the early 2020s). With respect to the entire study: The collaborator samples originated in the United States, Italy and Spain and spanned the acute and convalescent phases of COVID-19. The prospective study material was composed of cDNA or gDNA derived from T cells, B-cell-depleted T cells, or PBMCs. Subjects who had been exposed to COVID-19, were actively infected with it, or had recovered from it provided the deeply sampled blood TCRbeta repertoires that made up the dataset. The repertoires were made available in a free public database intended to serve as a resource for research on the immune response to SARS-CoV-2. The samples were drawn from two sources: the first 160 participants of the ongoing ImmuneRACE study, and 950 to 1,500 subjects contributed by 6 global collaborators. Nearly every sample came with metadata listing a de-identified subject ID, COVID-19 status, age in years and sex. Where available, HLA class I and class II types were obtained from metadata supplied by the sample provider rather than from assay-based typing. General study outcomes and caveats: The amount of clinical and demographic metadata varied by source and participant and was provided uncurated.

TCRbeta CDR3 regions were amplified from genomic DNA by means of the immunoSEQ Assay, a bias-controlled multiplex PCR. The authors' pipeline ran thus. Nucleated cell counts per sample were estimated from amplification of reference gene primers within the assay. Sequence reads were collapsed and filtered to measure the absolute abundance of every unique TCRbeta CDR3 rearrangement. Productive Simpson clonality was computed per sample as the square root of Simpson's diversity index over productive rearrangements. This is the immuneACCESS table as TCRdb keeps it, with only in-frame sequences that have V and J called. A part of the clones is gone; compared with another copy, unresolved V genes explain less than half, and the rest is unexplained. Clonal size and the V and J genes are those of that table, whereas D and trimming came from the DNA. Here the sample has 150,000 to 200,000 clones; about three quarters occur a single time. Clones ranked in the top ten supply around 2.7% of the sample.

Concerning this clone: What this receptor recognizes is not known. Qualities for individual bases were not recorded, and no much larger clone is one base off.

Whole blood was collected in K2EDTA tubes by collaborating institutions according to the institutions' own protocols. For TCRbeta analysis, collaborators shipped samples as frozen whole blood, isolated PBMCs, or DNA extracted from either of those sample types. The germline V end is reduced by 4 bases and the J end by 0 bases; junction bases left unmatched: 7. The cysteine opens and the phenylalanine closes a CDR3 of 17 amino acids. Only the CDR3 DNA stays, 51 bases, in frame from base 1. The germline V gene (reference sequence) yields LNHDA for CDR1 and SQIVND for CDR2. The chain is encoded by TRBV19 joined to TRBJ1-1, with 11 junctional bases fitting TRBD1. The specimen was peripheral blood. The sequence came from a man aged 65 to 85 with acute or convalescent COVID-19. The DNA sequence is given as TGTGCCAGTAGTACATGGACAGGGGGCGACATGAACACTGAAGCTTTCTTT. This gives the protein CASSTWTGGDMNTEAFF.